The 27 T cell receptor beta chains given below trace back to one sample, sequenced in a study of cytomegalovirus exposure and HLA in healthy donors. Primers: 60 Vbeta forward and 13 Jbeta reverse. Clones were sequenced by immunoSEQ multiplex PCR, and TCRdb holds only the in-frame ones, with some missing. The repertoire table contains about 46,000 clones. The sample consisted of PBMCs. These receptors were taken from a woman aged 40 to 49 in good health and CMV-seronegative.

CDR3 region: CSVATGSYEQYF. DNA of the CDR3: TGCAGCGTTGCGACAGGTTCCTACGAGCAGTACTTC. The V and J genes are TRBV29-1 and TRBJ2-7; D perhaps matches TRBD1 (6 bases). The germline CDR1 and CDR2 sequences are SQVTM and ANQGSEA. The CDR3 extends over 12 amino acids. Trimming pared 4 bases from V and 1 base from J, leaving 8 bases between.

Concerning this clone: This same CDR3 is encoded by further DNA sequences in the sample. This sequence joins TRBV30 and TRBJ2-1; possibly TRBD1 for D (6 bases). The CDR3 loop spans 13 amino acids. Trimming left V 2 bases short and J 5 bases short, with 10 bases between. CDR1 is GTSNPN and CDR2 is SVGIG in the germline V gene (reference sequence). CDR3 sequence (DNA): TGTGCCTGGAGTTCAAGGGGGAACAATGAGCAGTTCTTC. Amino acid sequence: CAWSSRGNNEQFF.

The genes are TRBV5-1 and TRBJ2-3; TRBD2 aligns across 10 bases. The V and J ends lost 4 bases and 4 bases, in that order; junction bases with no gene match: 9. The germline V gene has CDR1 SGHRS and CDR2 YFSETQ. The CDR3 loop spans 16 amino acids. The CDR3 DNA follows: TGCGCCAGCAGCCTAGGACTAGCGGCAGCGGCAGATACGCAGTATTTT. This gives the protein CASSLGLAAAADTQYF.

CDR3 protein: CAWSQTRETQYF. The CDR3 bases are TGTGCCTGGAGTCAAACCCGGGAGACCCAGTACTTC. The chain carries TRBV30 and TRBJ2-5; D unclear. The CDR3 extends over 12 amino acids. The germline V gene encodes CDR1 GTSNPN and CDR2 SVGIG (reference sequence). V lost 2 bases and J 5 bases, leaving 9 bases between the germline ends.

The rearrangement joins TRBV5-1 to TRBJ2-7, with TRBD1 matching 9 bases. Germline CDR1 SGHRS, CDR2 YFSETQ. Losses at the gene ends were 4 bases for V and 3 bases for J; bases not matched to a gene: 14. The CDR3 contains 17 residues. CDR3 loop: CASSLRSDRDRVYEQYF. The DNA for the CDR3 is TGCGCCAGCAGCCTGCGATCCGACCGGGACAGGGTCTACGAGCAGTACTTC.

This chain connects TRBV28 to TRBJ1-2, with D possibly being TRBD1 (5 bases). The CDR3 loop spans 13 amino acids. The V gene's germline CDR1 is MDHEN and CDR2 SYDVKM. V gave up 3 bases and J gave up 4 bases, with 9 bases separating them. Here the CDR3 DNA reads TGTGCCAGCAGTTTCGGGGGTGCCTATGGCTACACCTTC. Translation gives CASSFGGAYGYTF.

DNA for the CDR3: TGTGCCAGCAAGGATAGGGGCTGGGCTGGCTACACCTTC. It yields the protein CASKDRGWAGYTF. The chain couples TRBV27 to TRBJ1-2, with D perhaps matching TRBD1 (5 bases). The CDR3 loop spans 13 amino acids. Between the trimmed V and J ends, which lost 7 bases and 7 bases, there was a span of 16 bases. The V gene's germline CDR1 is MNHEY and CDR2 SMNVEV (reference sequence).

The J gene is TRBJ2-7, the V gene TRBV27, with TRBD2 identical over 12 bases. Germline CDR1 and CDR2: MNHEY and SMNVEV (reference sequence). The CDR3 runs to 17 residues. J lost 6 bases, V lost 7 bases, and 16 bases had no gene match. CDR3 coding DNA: TGTGCCAGCAATCCCCTAGCGGGAGGGGGTATTGTCGGCGAGCAGTACTTC. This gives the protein CASNPLAGGGIVGEQYF.

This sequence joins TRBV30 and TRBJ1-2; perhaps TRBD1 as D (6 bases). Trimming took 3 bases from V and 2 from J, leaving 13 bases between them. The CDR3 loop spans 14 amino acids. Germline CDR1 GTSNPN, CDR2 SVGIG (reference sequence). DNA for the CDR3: TGTGCCTGGAGCCGAGGGGGTACAAACTATGGCTACACCTTC. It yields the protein CAWSRGGTNYGYTF. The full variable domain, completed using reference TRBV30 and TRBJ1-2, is SQTIHQWPATLVQPVGSPLSLECTVEGTSNPNLYWYRQAAGRGLQLLFYSVGIGQISSEVPQNLSASRPQDRQFILSSKKLLLSDSGFYLCAWSRGGTNYGYTFGSGTRLTVV.

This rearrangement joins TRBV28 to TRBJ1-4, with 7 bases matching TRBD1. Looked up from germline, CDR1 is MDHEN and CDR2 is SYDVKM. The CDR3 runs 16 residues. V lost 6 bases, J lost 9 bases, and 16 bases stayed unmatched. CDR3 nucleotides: TGTGCCAGCAGGACCGCTCACAGGGGAGAGTCGAAAAAACTGTTTTTT. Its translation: CASRTAHRGESKKLFF.

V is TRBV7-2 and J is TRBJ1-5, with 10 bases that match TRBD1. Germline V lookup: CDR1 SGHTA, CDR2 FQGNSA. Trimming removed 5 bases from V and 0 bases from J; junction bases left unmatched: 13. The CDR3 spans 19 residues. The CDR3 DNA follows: TGTGCCAGCAGCCCAGTTGCGGGACAGGGGCCCGGTAGCAATCAGCCCCAGCATTTT. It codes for CASSPVAGQGPGSNQPQHF.

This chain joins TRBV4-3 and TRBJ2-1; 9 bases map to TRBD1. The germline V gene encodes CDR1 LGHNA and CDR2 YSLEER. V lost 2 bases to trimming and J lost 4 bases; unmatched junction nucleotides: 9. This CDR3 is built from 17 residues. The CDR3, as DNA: TGCGCCAGCAGCCAACATCGGGGGACAGGGTCGTACAATGAGCAGTTCTTC. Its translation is CASSQHRGTGSYNEQFF.

The CDR3 DNA reads TGTGCCAGCAGGGTTAGGGGCGGTTTGTACGAGCAGTACTTC. It translates to CASRVRGGLYEQYF. This rearrangement joins TRBV28 to TRBJ2-7; D might be TRBD1 (5 bases). This CDR3 comprises 14 residues. V was shortened by 6 bases and J by 4 bases, with 16 bases between the two germline ends. CDR1 MDHEN and CDR2 SYDVKM come from the germline V gene.

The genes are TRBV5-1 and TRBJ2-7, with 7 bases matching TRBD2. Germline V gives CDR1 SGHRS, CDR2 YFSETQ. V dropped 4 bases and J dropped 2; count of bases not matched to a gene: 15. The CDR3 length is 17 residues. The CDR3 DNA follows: TGCGCCAGCAGCCCCCGGCCGTTAAGCGGGACGCCCTACGAGCAGTACTTC. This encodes CASSPRPLSGTPYEQYF.

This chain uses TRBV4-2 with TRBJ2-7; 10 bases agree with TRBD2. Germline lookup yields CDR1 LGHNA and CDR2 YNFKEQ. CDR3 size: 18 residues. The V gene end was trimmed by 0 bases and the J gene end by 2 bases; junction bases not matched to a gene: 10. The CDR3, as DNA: TGTGCCAGCAGCCAAGATCCCGGACTAGCGGATATCACCTACGAGCAGTACTTC. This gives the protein CASSQDPGLADITYEQYF.

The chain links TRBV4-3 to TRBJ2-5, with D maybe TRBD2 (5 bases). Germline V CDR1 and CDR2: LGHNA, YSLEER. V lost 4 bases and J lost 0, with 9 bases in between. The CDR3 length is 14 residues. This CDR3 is CASSLQRYQETQYF. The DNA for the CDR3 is TGCGCCAGCAGCCTACAGCGGTACCAAGAGACCCAGTACTTC.

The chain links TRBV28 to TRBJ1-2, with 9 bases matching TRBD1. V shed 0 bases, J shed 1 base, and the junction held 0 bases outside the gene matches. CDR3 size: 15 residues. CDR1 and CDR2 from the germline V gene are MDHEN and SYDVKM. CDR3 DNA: TGTGCCAGCAGTTTATGGACAGGGGGTAACTATGGCTACACCTTC. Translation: CASSLWTGGNYGYTF.

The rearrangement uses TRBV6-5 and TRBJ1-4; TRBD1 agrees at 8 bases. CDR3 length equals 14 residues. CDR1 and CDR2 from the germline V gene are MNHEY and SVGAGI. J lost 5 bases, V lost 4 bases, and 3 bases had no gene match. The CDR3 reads CASSFGQGNEKLFF. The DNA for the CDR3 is TGTGCCAGCAGTTTTGGACAGGGCAATGAAAAACTGTTTTTT.

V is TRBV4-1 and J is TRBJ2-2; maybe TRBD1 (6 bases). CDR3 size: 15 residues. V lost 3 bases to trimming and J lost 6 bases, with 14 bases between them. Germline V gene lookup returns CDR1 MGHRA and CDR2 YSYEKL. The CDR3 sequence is CASSQAGTPPGELFF. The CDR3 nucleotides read TGCGCCAGCAGCCAGGCCGGGACACCGCCCGGGGAGCTGTTTTTT.

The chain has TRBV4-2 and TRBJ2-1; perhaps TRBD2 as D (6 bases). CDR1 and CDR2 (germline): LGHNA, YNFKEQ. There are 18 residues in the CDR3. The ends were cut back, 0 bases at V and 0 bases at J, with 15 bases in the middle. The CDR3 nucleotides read TGTGCCAGCAGCCAAGATGGGCAGCGGGCGAGCTCCTACAATGAGCAGTTCTTC. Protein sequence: CASSQDGQRASSYNEQFF.

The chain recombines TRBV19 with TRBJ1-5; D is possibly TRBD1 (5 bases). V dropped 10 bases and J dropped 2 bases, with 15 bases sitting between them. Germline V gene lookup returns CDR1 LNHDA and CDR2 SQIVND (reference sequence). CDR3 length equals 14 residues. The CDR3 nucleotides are TGTGCCACCCACGTACAAGGGGGCAATCAGCCCCAGCATTTT. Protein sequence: CATHVQGGNQPQHF.

CDR3 DNA sequence: TGTGCCAGCAGTTATAACCTTAGACAATCTGAAGCTTTCTTT. Translated: CASSYNLRQSEAFF. This chain links TRBV6-6 with TRBJ1-1; D unresolved. Trimming pared 3 bases from V and 6 bases from J, leaving 14 bases between. This CDR3 contains 14 residues. CDR1 MNHNY and CDR2 SVGAGI come from the germline V gene (reference sequence).

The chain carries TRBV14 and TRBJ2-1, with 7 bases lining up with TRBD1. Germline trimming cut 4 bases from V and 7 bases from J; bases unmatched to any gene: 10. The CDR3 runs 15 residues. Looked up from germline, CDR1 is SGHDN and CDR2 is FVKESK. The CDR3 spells CASSRGTGVGNEQFF. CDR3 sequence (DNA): TGTGCCAGCAGCCGAGGTACAGGGGTTGGGAATGAGCAGTTCTTC.

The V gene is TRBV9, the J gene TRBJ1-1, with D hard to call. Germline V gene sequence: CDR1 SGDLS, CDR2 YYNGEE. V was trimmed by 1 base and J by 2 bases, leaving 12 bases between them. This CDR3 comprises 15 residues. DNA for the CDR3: TGTGCCAGCAGCGTATCTGGGCAGCCAAACACTGAAGCTTTCTTT. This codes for CASSVSGQPNTEAFF.

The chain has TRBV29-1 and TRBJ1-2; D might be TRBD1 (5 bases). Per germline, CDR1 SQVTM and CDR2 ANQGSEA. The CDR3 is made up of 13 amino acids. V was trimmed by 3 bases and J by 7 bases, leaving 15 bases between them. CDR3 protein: CSVDRPGLGGYTF. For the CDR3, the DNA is TGCAGCGTTGATCGGCCAGGGTTGGGTGGCTACACCTTC. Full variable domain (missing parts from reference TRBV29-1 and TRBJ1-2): SAVISQKPSRDICQRGTSLTIQCQVDSQVTMMFWYRQQPGQSLTLIATANQGSEATYESGFVIDKFPISRPNLTFSTLTVSNMSPEDSSIYLCSVDRPGLGGYTFGSGTRLTVV.

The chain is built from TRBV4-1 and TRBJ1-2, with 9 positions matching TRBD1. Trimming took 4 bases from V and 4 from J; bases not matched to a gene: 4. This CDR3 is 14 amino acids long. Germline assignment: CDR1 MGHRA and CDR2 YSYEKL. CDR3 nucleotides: TGCGCCAGCAGCCCCGGGACAGGGAGCTATGGCTACACCTTC. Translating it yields CASSPGTGSYGYTF.

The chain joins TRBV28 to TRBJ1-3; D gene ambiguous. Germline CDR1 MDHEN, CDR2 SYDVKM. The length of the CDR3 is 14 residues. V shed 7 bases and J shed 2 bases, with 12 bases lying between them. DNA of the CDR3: TGTGCCAGCATCCAGGCGGGGACTGGAAACACCATATATTTT. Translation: CASIQAGTGNTIYF.